This T cell receptor beta chain is drawn from a study of PD-L1 blockade in urothelial cancer. About the study: Samples of blood were analyzed 3 weeks (second dose) and 6 weeks after treatment start. Reported median T cell count for blood samples was over 110,000.

The V end was cut by 2 bases, the J end by 2 bases, with 17 bases between. In germline, CDR1 is WNHNN, CDR2 SYGVQD (reference sequence). The CDR3 length is 17 residues. The sample's time point: pretreatment peripheral blood. This table comes from immunoSEQ multiplex PCR, and its TCRdb copy is limited to in-frame clones, with some not included. The repertoire consists of fewer than 95,000 clones, with 65% to 85% occurring once and the leading ten covering approximately 2.1%. This clonotype originated in a man aged 55-75 years with urothelial cancer. The sample was PBMCs, taken around atezolizumab (anti-PD-L1) treatment. The chain joins TRBV10-1 to TRBJ2-3; a weak D match, TRBD2 (7 bases). This CDR3 is CASSEPPGGGLTDTQYF. CDR3 nucleotide sequence: TGCGCCAGCAGTGAGCCTCCTGGGGGGGGGCTCACAGATACGCAGTATTTT.